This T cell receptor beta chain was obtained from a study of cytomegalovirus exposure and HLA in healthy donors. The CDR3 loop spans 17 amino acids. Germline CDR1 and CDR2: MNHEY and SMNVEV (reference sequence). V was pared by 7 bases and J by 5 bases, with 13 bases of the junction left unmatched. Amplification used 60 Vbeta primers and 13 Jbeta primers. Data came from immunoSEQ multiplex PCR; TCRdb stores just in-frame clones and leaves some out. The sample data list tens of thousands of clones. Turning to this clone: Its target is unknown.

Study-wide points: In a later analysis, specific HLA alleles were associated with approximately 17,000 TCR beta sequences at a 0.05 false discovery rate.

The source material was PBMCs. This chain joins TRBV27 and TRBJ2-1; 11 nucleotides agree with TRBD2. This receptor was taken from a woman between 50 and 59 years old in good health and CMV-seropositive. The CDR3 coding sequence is TGTGCCAGCACTTCCGGGACTAGCGGTTGGTCCGACAATGAGCAGTTCTTC. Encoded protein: CASTSGTSGWSDNEQFF.